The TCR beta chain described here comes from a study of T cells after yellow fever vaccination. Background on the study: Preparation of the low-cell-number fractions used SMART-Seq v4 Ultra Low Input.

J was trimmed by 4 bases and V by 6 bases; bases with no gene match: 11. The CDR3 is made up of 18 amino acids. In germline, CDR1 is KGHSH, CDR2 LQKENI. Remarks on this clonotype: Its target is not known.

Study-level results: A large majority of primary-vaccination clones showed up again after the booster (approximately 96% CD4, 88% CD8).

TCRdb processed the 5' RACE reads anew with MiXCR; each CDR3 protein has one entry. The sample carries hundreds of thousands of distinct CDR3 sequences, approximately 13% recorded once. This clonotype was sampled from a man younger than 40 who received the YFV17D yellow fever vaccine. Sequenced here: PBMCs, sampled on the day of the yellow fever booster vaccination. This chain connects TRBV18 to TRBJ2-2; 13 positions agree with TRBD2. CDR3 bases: TGTGCCAGCTCCCTAACTAGCGGGAGGGCCTGGAGCACCGGGGAGCTGTTTTTT. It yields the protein CASSLTSGRAWSTGELFF.